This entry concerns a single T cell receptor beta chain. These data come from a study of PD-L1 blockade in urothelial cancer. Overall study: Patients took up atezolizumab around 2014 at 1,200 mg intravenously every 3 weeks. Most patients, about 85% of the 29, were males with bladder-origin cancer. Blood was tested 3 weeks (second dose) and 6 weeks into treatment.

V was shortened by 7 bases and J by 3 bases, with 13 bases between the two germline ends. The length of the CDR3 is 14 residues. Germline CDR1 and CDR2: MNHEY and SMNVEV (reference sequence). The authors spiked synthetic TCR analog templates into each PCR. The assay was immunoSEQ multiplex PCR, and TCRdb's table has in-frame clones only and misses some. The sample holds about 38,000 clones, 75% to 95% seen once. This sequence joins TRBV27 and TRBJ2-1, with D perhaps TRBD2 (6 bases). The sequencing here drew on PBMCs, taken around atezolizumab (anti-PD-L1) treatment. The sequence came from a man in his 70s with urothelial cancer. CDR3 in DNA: TGTGCCAGCAATCCGGCGGGACGCTACAATGAGCAGTTCTTC. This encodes CASNPAGRYNEQFF.